These 30 T cell receptor beta chains originate from one sample sequenced in a study of blood T cells in healthy people across ages. Next came a second PCR, run for about 6 to 11 cycles, which used a sample-barcoded 5' primer along with a J-beta primer mix. Each CDR3 protein is one row after TCRdb ran MiXCR on the 5' RACE reads. The data contain more than 900,000 distinct CDR3 sequences, 20% to 25% of them singletons. The same data also went into a second study, on T cells of mothers and their children.

Input material: blood. The receptors here all came from a girl aged 2 to 10 in good health.

This clonotype appeared a few times. The chain employs TRBV7-9 and TRBJ2-5; 7 nucleotides align to TRBD1. Germline lookup yields CDR1 SEHNR and CDR2 FQNEAQ (reference sequence). V trimming: 6 bases; J trimming: 2 bases; junction bases outside the gene matches: 6. CDR3 length: 14 residues. CDR3 nucleotide sequence: TGTGCCAGCAGTAAGGCAGGGGGTCAAGAGACCCAGTACTTC. Its protein is CASSKAGGQETQYF.

This clonotype was seen only a few times. The chain has TRBV2 and TRBJ2-3, with D uncertain. Germline V gene data show CDR1 as SNHLY and CDR2 as FYNNEI. The ends were cut back, 3 bases at V and 8 bases at J, with 6 bases in the middle. CDR3 length: 11 amino acids. The CDR3 reads CASSDRLTQYF. The CDR3 DNA reads as TGTGCCAGCAGTGATCGTCTTACGCAGTATTTT.

The chain is built from TRBV27 and TRBJ1-4; D is unclear. V lost 6 bases and J lost 8, with 19 bases in between. The germline V gene encodes CDR1 MNHEY and CDR2 SMNVEV (reference sequence). This CDR3 has 15 amino acids. The DNA for the CDR3 is TGTGCCAGCAGCCCTACCATTCTGTCGGGCGAAAAACTGTTTTTT. Its translation: CASSPTILSGEKLFF.

The rearrangement links TRBV6-1 to TRBJ2-3; D is possibly TRBD2 (6 bases). CDR3 length equals 15 residues. V lost 10 bases and J lost 0, with 17 bases in between. From germline, CDR1 is MNHNS and CDR2 SASEGT. CDR3: CANGGRQTSTDTQYF. CDR3 DNA: TGTGCCAACGGGGGAAGACAGACTAGCACAGATACGCAGTATTTT.

This clonotype was seen a few times. The J gene is TRBJ2-5, the V gene TRBV20-1; the D gene could be TRBD1 or TRBD2 (5 bases each). The tail of the sequence fits TRBJ2-7 better, so the J call may be wrong. This CDR3 comprises 15 residues. The germline CDR1 and CDR2 sequences are DFQATT and SNEGSKA (reference sequence). CDR3 sequence: CSASLSGTATYEQYF. The CDR3 DNA is TGCAGTGCTAGTTTGTCCGGGACCGCGACCTACGAGCAGTACTTC.

This rearrangement joins TRBV29-1 to TRBJ2-5; TRBD2 agrees at 7 bases. The CDR3 has 13 amino acids. The V and J ends lost 6 bases and 3 bases, in that order; junction bases with no gene match: 7. Germline lookup yields CDR1 SQVTM and CDR2 ANQGSEA. This chain's CDR3 is CSVGLAAKETQYF. Here the CDR3 DNA reads TGCAGCGTAGGGCTAGCGGCAAAAGAGACCCAGTACTTC.

This clonotype was observed a handful of times. The chain joins TRBV7-9 to TRBJ1-5; weak D call: TRBD1 (5 bases). CDR3 size: 13 residues. The V end was cut by 1 base, the J end by 8 bases, with 9 bases between. Germline CDR1 SEHNR, CDR2 FQNEAQ (reference sequence). The CDR3 sequence is CASSLDGGKPQHF. DNA for the CDR3: TGTGCCAGCAGCTTAGACGGGGGAAAGCCCCAGCATTTT.

V usage is TRBV20-1 and J usage is TRBJ1-2, with D hard to call. The V and J ends lost 7 bases and 2 bases respectively, with 14 bases between them. This CDR3 comprises 13 residues. Germline V CDR1 and CDR2: DFQATT, SNEGSKA (reference sequence). In DNA, the CDR3 is TGCAGTGTACGCCCGGCAGTCAACTATGGCTACACCTTC. This sequence encodes CSVRPAVNYGYTF.

J is TRBJ1-1 and V is TRBV4-1; TRBD1 is a possible D gene (6 bases). The CDR3 contains 16 residues. V lost 1 base to trimming and J lost 2 bases, with 14 bases between them. Germline V gene data show CDR1 as MGHRA and CDR2 as YSYEKL. The CDR3 nucleotides are TGCGCCAGCAGCCAAGTACAGGGAAGTGTTAACACTGAAGCTTTCTTT. Protein product: CASSQVQGSVNTEAFF.

This clonotype appeared a few times. The chain recombines TRBV4-1 with TRBJ2-5; D possibly uses TRBD1 or TRBD2 (5 bases each). The end of the DNA aligns better with TRBJ2-1, so the J call may be wrong. The CDR3 runs to 14 residues. CDR1 is MGHRA and CDR2 is YSYEKL in the germline V gene. CDR3 residues: CASSQNRGDNEQFF. Here the CDR3 DNA reads TGCGCCAGCAGCCAGAATAGGGGAGACAATGAGCAGTTCTTC.

The chain carries TRBV9 and TRBJ2-1; 13 nucleotides agree with TRBD2. Trimming removed 4 bases from V and 4 bases from J; junction bases left unmatched: 5. Per the germline V gene, CDR1 is SGDLS and CDR2 is YYNGEE. CDR3 length: 16 amino acids. The CDR3: CASSLTLAGGYNEQFF. CDR3 in DNA: TGTGCCAGCAGCTTGACACTAGCGGGGGGGTACAATGAGCAGTTCTTC.

This chain connects TRBV29-1 to TRBJ1-2; D is possibly TRBD1 (5 bases). Germline V lookup: CDR1 SQVTM, CDR2 ANQGSEA. The CDR3 has 13 amino acids. Trimming took off 4 bases at V and 4 bases at J, with 13 bases between the two ends. CDR3 region: CSVGGGATYGYTF. The CDR3 nucleotides are TGCAGCGTTGGGGGGGGAGCTACCTATGGCTACACCTTC.

This chain joins TRBV27 and TRBJ2-2; 9 nucleotides line up with TRBD2. In germline, CDR1 is MNHEY, CDR2 SMNVEV (reference sequence). The CDR3 extends over 17 amino acids. Trimming took 3 bases from V and 5 from J; bases not matched to a gene: 10. The CDR3: CASSFLAGLSRTGELFF. The CDR3 region has the DNA TGTGCCAGCAGTTTCCTAGCGGGACTCTCGAGGACCGGGGAGCTGTTTTTT.

A few counts support this clonotype. The chain links TRBV28 to TRBJ1-5; unclear D gene. Trimming removed 3 bases at V and 6 bases at J, with 12 bases between. The CDR3 has 14 residues. The germline CDR1 and CDR2 sequences are MDHEN and SYDVKM. CDR3 DNA sequence: TGTGCCAGCAGTTTGGAACTGGTGGGTCAGCCCCAGCATTTT. Translation gives CASSLELVGQPQHF.

This chain links TRBV20-1 with TRBJ2-7; 7 bases fit TRBD2. The V gene end was trimmed by 5 bases and the J gene end by 0 bases; junction bases not matched to a gene: 7. This CDR3 comprises 14 residues. The germline CDR1 and CDR2 sequences are DFQATT and SNEGSKA (reference sequence). CDR3 in amino acids: CSAPKRGNSYEQYF. CDR3 DNA: TGCAGTGCTCCCAAGCGGGGCAACTCCTACGAGCAGTACTTC.

The J gene is TRBJ2-5, the V gene TRBV6-2 or TRBV6-3; 7 nucleotides match TRBD1. Germline V gene sequence: CDR1 MNHEY, CDR2 SVGEGT. This CDR3 comprises 14 residues. V shed 7 bases, J shed 4 bases, and the junction held 9 bases outside the gene matches. CDR3 bases: TGTGCCAGCACCCCTAGAGAGGGGGCAGAGACCCAGTACTTC. Amino acids: CASTPREGAETQYF.

This clonotype has more than one count but fewer than ten. The V and J genes are TRBV3-1 and TRBJ2-7; D remains unclear. CDR1 and CDR2 from the germline V gene are LGHDT and YNNKEL (reference sequence). This CDR3 is 15 amino acids long. V lost 4 bases to trimming and J lost 0 bases, with 13 bases between them. The CDR3 bases are TGTGCCAGCAGCCTCACAAGACCTAGCTCCTACGAGCAGTACTTC. Translated, it gives CASSLTRPSSYEQYF.

This rearrangement joins TRBV10-2 to TRBJ2-7; 11 bases match TRBD2. Unmatched junction bases numbered 2, after V lost 4 bases and J lost 0 bases. The V gene's germline CDR1 is WSHSY and CDR2 SAAADI. The CDR3 covers 15 residues. In nucleotides, the CDR3 is TGCGCCAGCAGTGCGGGACTAGCGGACTCCTACGAGCAGTACTTC. This gives the protein CASSAGLADSYEQYF.

The rearrangement joins TRBV5-6 to TRBJ2-5; D tentatively fits TRBD1 or TRBD2 (5 bases each). The CDR3 loop spans 16 amino acids. The ends were cut back, 1 base at V and 2 bases at J, with 15 bases in the middle. Germline V gene data show CDR1 as SGHDT and CDR2 as YYEEEE. CDR3 amino acids: CASSLRERGWQETQYF. The CDR3 DNA is TGTGCCAGCAGCTTGCGGGAAAGGGGTTGGCAAGAGACCCAGTACTTC.

The CDR3 sequence: CASSLAKTQYF. For the CDR3, the DNA is TGTGCCAGCAGTTTGGCGAAGACCCAGTACTTC. The rearrangement links TRBV12-3 or TRBV12-4 to TRBJ2-5; D gene uncertain. V was shortened by 3 bases and J by 6 bases, with 5 bases between the two germline ends. The CDR3 is made up of 11 amino acids.

In this sample, this clonotype turned up a few times. The chain links TRBV7-9 to TRBJ2-1, with D unclear. Germline V gene data show CDR1 as SEHNR and CDR2 as FQNEAQ (reference sequence). The CDR3 totals 13 residues. V was trimmed by 2 bases and J by 9 bases, leaving 11 bases between them. CDR3 residues: CASSLTLGGEQFF. In DNA form, the CDR3 reads TGTGCCAGCAGCTTAACGCTGGGCGGTGAGCAGTTCTTC. Variable domain in full (rest from reference TRBV7-9 and TRBJ2-1): DTGVSQNPRHKITKRGQNVTFRCDPISEHNRLYWYRQTLGQGPEFLTYFQNEAQLEKSRLLSDRFSAERPKGSFSTLEIQRTEQGDSAMYLCASSLTLGGEQFFGPGTRLTVL.

This clonotype was picked up a small number of times. CDR3 amino acids: CSARKQGGIEKLFF. CDR3 bases: TGCAGTGCTCGTAAACAGGGCGGTATAGAAAAACTGTTTTTT. The J gene is TRBJ1-4, the V gene TRBV20-1, with D possibly being TRBD1 (6 bases). V lost 5 bases, J lost 8 bases, and 18 bases lay in between. This CDR3 region has 14 residues. Germline-derived CDR1 and CDR2 are DFQATT and SNEGSKA (reference sequence).

The chain recombines TRBV20-1 with TRBJ2-1; no firm D call. The CDR3 is 11 residues long. CDR1 and CDR2 from the germline V gene are DFQATT and SNEGSKA (reference sequence). Trimming removed 5 bases from V and 4 bases from J, with 6 bases in between. The CDR3 here is CSAVGYNEQFF. In DNA, the CDR3 is TGCAGTGCTGTAGGGTACAATGAGCAGTTCTTC.

This clonotype was counted between two and nine times. The chain joins TRBV5-1 to TRBJ1-1; a possible D gene is TRBD1 (5 bases). The V end was cut by 5 bases, the J end by 1 base, with 15 bases between. In germline, CDR1 is SGHRS, CDR2 YFSETQ. The CDR3 totals 15 residues. The CDR3 DNA is TGCGCCAGCAGTTGGACGGCGAGGGGGAACACTGAAGCTTTCTTT. It specifies CASSWTARGNTEAFF. The whole variable domain, remainder taken from reference TRBV5-1 and TRBJ1-1, is KAGVTQTPRYLIKTRGQQVTLSCSPISGHRSVSWYQQTPGQGLQFLFEYFSETQRNKGNFPGRFSGRQFSNSRSEMNVSTLELGDSALYLCASSWTARGNTEAFFGQGTRLTVV.

This chain links TRBV6-5 with TRBJ2-4; D not resolved. This CDR3 comprises 14 residues. From germline, CDR1 is MNHEY and CDR2 SVGAGI. Trimming stripped 4 bases from V and 7 bases from J, with 14 bases between. The CDR3 DNA reads TGTGCCAGCAGTTCTATTGACCAAGGGAACATTCAGTACTTC. It yields the protein CASSSIDQGNIQYF.

This chain connects TRBV3-1 to TRBJ1-1; D is perhaps TRBD1 (6 bases). From germline, CDR1 is LGHDT and CDR2 YNNKEL (reference sequence). Trimming took off 1 base at V and 1 base at J, with 16 bases between the two ends. The CDR3 contains 17 residues. DNA for the CDR3: TGTGCCAGCAGCCAAGGTTTGGCAGGGGAGGGGAACACTGAAGCTTTCTTT. Its translation: CASSQGLAGEGNTEAFF.

The V and J genes are TRBV20-1 and TRBJ2-5; D gene ambiguous. The tail of the sequence fits TRBJ2-7 better, so the J call may be wrong. CDR1 and CDR2 (germline): DFQATT, SNEGSKA (reference sequence). The CDR3 is made up of 11 amino acids. CDR3 region: CSASSQAEQYF. The CDR3 DNA reads as TGCAGTGCTAGTAGCCAAGCCGAGCAGTACTTC.

A few counts support this clonotype. The chain employs TRBV6-6 and TRBJ2-7; 9 bases are shared with TRBD1. This CDR3 has 17 residues. With V trimmed by 5 bases and J by 6 bases, 17 bases remained unmatched. Looked up from germline, CDR1 is MNHNY and CDR2 is SVGAGI (reference sequence). Here the CDR3 DNA reads TGTGCCAGCAGTGACCAAACCCGGGACAGGGTCAGGGTCGAGCAGTACTTC. Protein product: CASSDQTRDRVRVEQYF.

This clonotype was counted a few times. The chain employs TRBV2 and TRBJ1-5, with D possibly matching TRBD1 (6 bases). V was shortened by 6 bases and J by 0 bases, with 9 bases between the two germline ends. CDR1 is SNHLY and CDR2 is FYNNEI in the germline V gene. The CDR3 spans 14 residues. The CDR3 nucleotides are TGTGCCAGCAGCGAGGACAGTAGCAATCAGCCCCAGCATTTT. Translating gives CASSEDSSNQPQHF.

This clonotype was found a few times. V is TRBV19 and J is TRBJ1-4, with 7 bases lining up with TRBD1. This CDR3 has 17 amino acids. Trimming took 4 bases from V and 7 from J; bases not matched to a gene: 15. Germline lookup yields CDR1 LNHDA and CDR2 SQIVND (reference sequence). In nucleotides, the CDR3 is TGTGCCAGTAGTACTGGACAGGAGGTCTTGCCCATTGAAAAACTGTTTTTT. The encoded protein is CASSTGQEVLPIEKLFF.